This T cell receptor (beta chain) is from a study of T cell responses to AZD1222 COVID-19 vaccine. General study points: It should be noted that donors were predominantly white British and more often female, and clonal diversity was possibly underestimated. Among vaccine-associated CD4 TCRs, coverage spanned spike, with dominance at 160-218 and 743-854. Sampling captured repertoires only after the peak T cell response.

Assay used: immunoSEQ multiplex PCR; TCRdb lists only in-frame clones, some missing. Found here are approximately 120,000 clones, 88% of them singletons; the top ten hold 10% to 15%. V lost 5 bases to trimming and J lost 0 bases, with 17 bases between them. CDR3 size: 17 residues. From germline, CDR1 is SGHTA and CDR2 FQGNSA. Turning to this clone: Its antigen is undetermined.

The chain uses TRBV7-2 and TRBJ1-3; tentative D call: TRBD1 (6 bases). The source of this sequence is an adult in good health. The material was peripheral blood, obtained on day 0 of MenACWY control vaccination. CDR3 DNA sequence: TGTGCCAGCAGCGCAATGGCAGGGGCTCTCTCTGGAAACACCATATATTTT. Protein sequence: CASSAMAGALSGNTIYF.